Listed here are 2 T cell receptor beta chains from one sample, sequenced in a study of T cells in Graves' hyperthyroidism and ophthalmopathy. The source material, RNA transcripts, was used to amplify TCR beta CDR3 regions. Using the HTBI primer set, a first-round RT-PCR was run on the TCR CDR3. TCRdb re-called the multiplex PCR reads with MiXCR, one entry per CDR3 protein. This table has around 340,000 distinct CDR3 sequences, 15% to 20% appearing once. Sample: blood. Source of these receptors: a woman aged 50 to 60 with Graves' hyperthyroidism.

V and J are TRBV20-1 and TRBJ1-1, with D uncertain. The CDR3 loop spans 14 amino acids. In germline, CDR1 is DFQATT, CDR2 SNEGSKA (reference sequence). V lost 6 bases and J 4 bases, leaving 18 bases between the germline ends. The CDR3 sequence is CSAASGHRGTEAFF. CDR3 DNA sequence: TGCAGTGCGGCTTCTGGGCATCGAGGCACTGAAGCTTTCTTT.

This clonotype occurred many times. The chain carries TRBV9 and TRBJ2-3, with a possible D match to TRBD2 (5 bases). The germline gives CDR1 SGDLS, CDR2 YYNGEE. V was pared by 3 bases and J by 2 bases, with 16 bases between. The CDR3 is 16 residues long. The CDR3 DNA reads TGTGCCAGCAGCGCGCTTGGACTCCACCTCACAGATACGCAGTATTTT. Residues: CASSALGLHLTDTQYF.